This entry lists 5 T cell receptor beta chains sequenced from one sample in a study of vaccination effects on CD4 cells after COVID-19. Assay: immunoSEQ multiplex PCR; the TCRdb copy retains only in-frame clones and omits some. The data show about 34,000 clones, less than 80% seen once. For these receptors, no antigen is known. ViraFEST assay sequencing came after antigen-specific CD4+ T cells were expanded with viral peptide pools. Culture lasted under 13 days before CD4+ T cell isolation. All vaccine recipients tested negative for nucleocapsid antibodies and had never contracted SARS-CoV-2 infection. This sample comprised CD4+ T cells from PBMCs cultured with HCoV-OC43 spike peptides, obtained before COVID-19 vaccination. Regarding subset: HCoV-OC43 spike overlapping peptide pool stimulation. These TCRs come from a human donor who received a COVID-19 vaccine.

The CDR3 DNA reads TGTGCCAGCAGCTTAAGGGGCTCGTCGGGGCCCAATGAGCAGTTCTTC. Translated, it gives CASSLRGSSGPNEQFF. This chain connects TRBV7-6 to TRBJ2-1; either TRBD1 or TRBD2 may fit D (5 bases each). The CDR3 is 16 residues long. Trimming removed 2 bases from V and 6 bases from J, with 17 bases in between. Germline values: CDR1 SGHVS, CDR2 FNYEAQ.

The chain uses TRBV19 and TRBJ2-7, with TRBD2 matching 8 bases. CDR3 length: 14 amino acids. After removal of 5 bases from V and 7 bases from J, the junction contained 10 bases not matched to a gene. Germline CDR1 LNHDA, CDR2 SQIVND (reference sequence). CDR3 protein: CASSLAGGLGEQYF. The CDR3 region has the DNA TGTGCCAGTAGTCTGGCGGGAGGTCTCGGGGAGCAGTACTTC.

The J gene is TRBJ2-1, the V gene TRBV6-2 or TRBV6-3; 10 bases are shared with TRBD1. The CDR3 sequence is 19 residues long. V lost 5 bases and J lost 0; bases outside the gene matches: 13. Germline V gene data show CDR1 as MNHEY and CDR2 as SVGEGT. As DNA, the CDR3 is TGTGCCAGCAGTGGTCCCGGGACAGGGGCCATTAGCTCCTACAATGAGCAGTTCTTC. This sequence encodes CASSGPGTGAISSYNEQFF.

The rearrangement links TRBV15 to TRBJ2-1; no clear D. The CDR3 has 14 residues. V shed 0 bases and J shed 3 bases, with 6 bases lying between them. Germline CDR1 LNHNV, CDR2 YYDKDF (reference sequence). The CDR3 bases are TGTGCCACCAGCAGAGAGTCGATCTACAATGAGCAGTTCTTC. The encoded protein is CATSRESIYNEQFF.

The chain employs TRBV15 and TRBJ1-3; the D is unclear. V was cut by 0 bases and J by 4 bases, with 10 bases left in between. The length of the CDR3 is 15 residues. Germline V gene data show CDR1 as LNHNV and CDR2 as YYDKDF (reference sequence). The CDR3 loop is CATSRDMGVGNTIYF. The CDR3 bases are TGTGCCACCAGCAGAGATATGGGAGTGGGAAACACCATATATTTT.